This T cell receptor (beta chain) was found in a study of cytomegalovirus exposure and HLA in healthy donors. Across the study: Early released data comprised 80 million to 100 million unique TCRs from HLA-typed donors.

General study points: Being productive about 87% or about 30% of the time was typical of most TCR beta V segments in an earlier analysis. In presence/absence analyses, roughly uniform sequencing depth across donors was assumed. 87-base-pair reads could not separate some V segments, including TRBV6-2 and TRBV6-3.

On this clone itself: Antigen unknown.

Germline V lookup: CDR1 ENHRY, CDR2 SYGVKD. The CDR3 loop spans 14 amino acids. Trimming left V 4 bases short and J 9 bases short, with 16 bases between. The PCR had 60 Vbeta and 13 Jbeta primers. Sequencing used immunoSEQ multiplex PCR; TCRdb keeps in-frame clones, though not all of them. The repertoire includes roughly 120,000 clones, roughly 71% of them detected once, and about 4% sits in the top ten. This clonotype was obtained from a woman aged 45-65 years in good health and CMV-seropositive. Sequenced input: PBMCs. V gene TRBV10-3 combines with J gene TRBJ2-1; D is perhaps TRBD1 (5 bases). In nucleotides, the CDR3 is TGTGCCATCAGTGCTAATGAGTTCCAGGGTGAGCAGTTCTTC. Translating gives CAISANEFQGEQFF.